This TCR beta chain was sequenced in a study of shared clonotypes between healthy human individuals (dated by TCRdb to 2020 to 2021). The study in broad terms: The cohort included a few men and a couple of women between 18 and 49 years of age. For each donor, CD4 naive and CD4 memory were each given three plates, CD8 naive was given two plates, and CD8 memory was given one plate. To estimate repertoire size and how much clonotype sharing occurs between individuals, the study deeply sequenced the blood TCR repertoires of five healthy adults. To increase sequencing depth and limit assay-specific biases, different laboratories used diverse techniques to prepare libraries and sequence TCR repertoires. Per donor, leukapheresis produced somewhere between about 0.9 and 9.5 billion PBMCs. On the study overall, not on this receptor specifically: Because the study included only a small number of donors, the genetic and exposure-history diversity represented was limited. Sampling was restricted to blood, and TCR repertoires in tissues likely differ from the TCR repertoires found in blood. Incomplete sequencing was indicated by rarefaction of sorted-subset datasets, despite the large sequencing depth. Sharing across a few donors was observed for about 5% of naive CD4, over 3% of naive CD8, roughly 2.4% of memory CD4, and roughly 0.43% of memory CD8 clonotypes. Higher generation probabilities were observed for clonotypes shared by all four sorted-subset donors than for non-shared clonotypes. Pairwise subsampling indicated that sequencing depth was expected to affect the degree of clonotype sharing among donors. Naive subsets generally had larger estimated clonotype richness than memory subsets.

V lost 2 bases and J lost 6 bases; the stretch between them is 13 bases long. The CDR3 holds 14 amino acids from the cysteine to the phenylalanine. Here the CDR3 DNA is all that survives: 42 bases in frame from base 1. The germline V gene (reference sequence) gives CDR1 as MNHNY and CDR2 as SVGAGI. TCR CDR3 regions were amplified from genomic DNA by multiplex PCR using the deep immunoSEQ assay. Extracted genomic DNA from each cell subset was spread evenly across all wells of several immunoSEQ 96-well plates, with each plate serving as a replicate. Each replicate PCR for sorted subsets received approximately 200 ng genomic DNA, equal to about 30,000 T cell genomes. The purified libraries were quantified using a Qubit 3.0 fluorometer, sized with a Bioanalyzer 2100, and then quantified again using the KAPA Library Quantification kit. Every immunoSEQ 96-well plate was sequenced on a dedicated single-read 150-cycle Illumina NextSeq 550 flow cell. The study's processing was this. The immunoSEQ output contained only junctional sequences without quality scores, so filtering could not match that applied to full-length reads. To assign V/J genes and CDR3, sequences were annotated against IMGT germline references using PyIR, a Python wrapper for IgBLAST v1.9. Reads were filtered out if the reads had weak V/J assignments (E-value above 1e-6), no CDR3, stop codons, out-of-frame junctions, or ambiguous translated residues. V3J clonotypes were defined as sequences sharing the same inferred V gene, J gene, and CDR3 amino acid sequence. Percentage overlap between repertoires was computed as shared unique clonotypes divided by the size of the smaller repertoire. Repertoire richness was assessed with RTK rarefaction, the Chao1 estimator, and Recon v2.1 estimates of unobserved clonotypes. Generation probabilities for all TCRbeta clonotypes obtained by the gDNA method from a handful of donors were computed using OLGA. In its TCRdb copy, this immuneACCESS table keeps in-frame sequences only and misses some clones. Where compared with another copy, unresolved V genes explain less than half of these, and the others have no known cause. The V and J calls and clone size are taken from that table; D and trimming were inferred from the DNA. Here the sample has about 1.5 million clones; 95% to 97% occur a single time. Together, the top ten hold 0.95% to 1.5% of the sample.

About this clone itself: Its antigen target is currently unknown. No much larger clone exists at a distance of one base, and base qualities are not known.

Healthy HIV-negative adults with no recently reported acute infections or vaccinations were included as donors. All donors were Caucasian adults living in Nashville, Tennessee, USA. CD4+ T cells were enriched by magnetic negative selection; naive cells were then positively selected on CD45RA, and the negative fraction formed the memory subset. Blood was collected by leukapheresis, and PBMCs were isolated by Ficoll-Histopaque density gradient centrifugation and then cryopreserved in liquid nitrogen vapor phase. Purity and quantity of every magnetically sorted T cell population were checked by analytical flow cytometry. Genomic DNA was isolated from each sorted fraction and quantified by UV absorbance on a Nanodrop 2000c.

This chain joins TRBV6-6 to TRBJ1-2; TRBD1 is a weak D gene call, 6 bases matching. The receptor was derived from a man aged 30-40 years in good health. The source material was naive CD4+ T cells sorted from blood. The sample's cell subset or site label is to be understood as: CD45RA+ positively selected. The CDR3 protein: CASSYRQDPDGYTF. The sequenced DNA is TGTGCCAGCAGTTACCGACAGGATCCTGATGGCTACACCTTC.